The rows below give T cell receptor beta chains drawn from one sample of a study of blood T cell repertoires in COVID-19. Data came from immunoSEQ multiplex PCR; TCRdb stores just in-frame clones and leaves some out. Of 310,000 or so clones listed, roughly 86% are singletons. The source material was peripheral blood. The origin of the receptors is a woman between 45 and 65 years old with acute or convalescent COVID-19. The CDR3 runs from the conserved cysteine through the conserved F or W. A D gene is named only where the DNA matches it firmly. The size of a clone is reported for some rows only, either as once, few or many, or as a class for expanded clones.

>-|-|TRBV14|TRBJ2-7
CASSQLSPSSYEQYF
TGTGCCAGCAGCCAACTATCCCCGAGCTCCTACGAGCAGTACTTC
>-|-|TRBV5-1|TRBJ2-7
CASSSDHSSYEQYF
TGCGCCAGCAGTTCCGACCACAGCTCCTACGAGCAGTACTTC
>-|-|TRBV21-1|TRBJ2-7
CASREQGMEQYF
TGTGCCAGCAGAGAGCAGGGGATGGAGCAGTACTTC
>TRBD2|-|TRBV11-2|TRBJ2-5
CASSGTSGRAQETQYF
TGTGCCAGCAGCGGGACTAGCGGGAGGGCCCAAGAGACCCAGTACTTC
>-|once|TRBV24-1|TRBJ1-5
CATSEPGPQPQHF
TGTGCCACCAGTGAGCCAGGGCCTCAGCCCCAGCATTTT
>TRBD1|-|TRBV18|TRBJ1-2
CASSPPGQINYGYTF
TGTGCCAGCTCACCACCGGGACAGATTAACTATGGCTACACCTTC
>TRBD1|-|TRBV5-1|TRBJ1-2
CASSLGQGDGYTF
TGCGCCAGCAGCTTAGGACAGGGGGATGGCTACACCTTC
>-|-|TRBV28|TRBJ1-6
CASSLRSPLHF
TGTGCCAGCAGTTTACGTTCACCCCTCCACTTT
>TRBD1|-|TRBV4-2|TRBJ1-6
CASSHLPGQENSPLHF
TGTGCCAGCAGCCACCTACCGGGACAGGAAAATTCACCCCTCCACTTT
>TRBD2|-|TRBV7-2|TRBJ2-3
CASSLGTSGSKDTQYF
TGTGCCAGCAGCTTGGGGACTAGCGGGAGTAAAGATACGCAGTATTTT
>-|-|TRBV6-5|TRBJ1-4
CASSYVSTNEKLFF
TGTGCCAGCAGTTACGTCTCAACTAATGAAAAACTGTTTTTT
>-|-|TRBV28|TRBJ2-7
CASSPPGGGYEQYF
TGTGCCAGCAGCCCTCCCGGGGGTGGCTACGAGCAGTACTTC
>-|-|TRBV7-3|TRBJ2-5
CASSSTGRGETQYF
TGTGCCAGCAGCTCCACGGGGAGAGGGGAGACCCAGTACTTC
>TRBD1|-|TRBV7-3|TRBJ2-5
CASSRTGGPGETQYF
TGTGCCAGCAGTCGGACAGGGGGCCCCGGGGAGACCCAGTACTTC
>-|-|TRBV28|TRBJ1-2
CASSLSQGVWGRDYGYTF
TGTGCCAGCAGTTTATCGCAAGGAGTGTGGGGCCGCGACTATGGCTACACCTTC
>TRBD2|once|TRBV28|TRBJ2-7
CASSYTSGSYEQYF
TGTGCCAGCAGCTATACTAGCGGCTCCTACGAGCAGTACTTC
>-|-|TRBV11-3|TRBJ2-7
CASSLDGTRNEQYF
TGTGCCAGCAGCTTAGACGGGACTCGGAACGAGCAGTACTTC
>-|-|TRBV6-1|TRBJ1-2
CASSEAGGGVGRGYTF
TGTGCCAGCAGTGAAGCGGGCGGGGGGGTAGGACGTGGCTACACCTTC
>-|-|TRBV27|TRBJ1-5
CASSSSERRQPQHF
TGTGCCAGCAGTTCATCTGAACGGAGGCAGCCCCAGCATTTT
>-|once|TRBV18|TRBJ1-3
CASSTGGNTIYF
TGTGCCAGCTCAACAGGGGGAAACACCATATATTTT
>-|-|TRBV18|TRBJ2-2
CASSPPGVDTGELFF
TGTGCCAGCTCACCACCGGGAGTTGACACCGGGGAGCTGTTTTTT
>-|-|TRBV19|TRBJ1-1
CASAPQDEAFF
TGTGCCAGTGCACCACAGGATGAAGCTTTCTTT
>TRBD1|many|TRBV4-1|TRBJ1-2
CASSQGRRTGGIYGYTF
TGCGCCAGCAGCCAAGGACGACGGACAGGGGGCATCTATGGCTACACCTTC
>TRBD2|-|TRBV7-9|TRBJ2-2
CASRGGLAGAGELFF
TGTGCCAGCAGGGGAGGACTAGCGGGAGCCGGGGAGCTGTTTTTT
>TRBD2|once|TRBV3-1/TRBV3-2|TRBJ2-1
CASRPSGGEGNEQFF
TGTGCCAGCAGGCCCTCGGGGGGAGAAGGTAATGAGCAGTTCTTC
>-|once|TRBV5-5|TRBJ2-1
CASSFRVGRNNEQFF
TGTGCCAGCAGCTTTCGGGTAGGTCGGAACAATGAGCAGTTCTTC
>TRBD2|-|TRBV25-1|TRBJ2-2
CASSELGRGGGRTGELFF
TGTGCCAGCAGTGAATTGGGGAGGGGCGGCGGGAGAACCGGGGAGCTGTTTTTT
>TRBD2|-|TRBV9|TRBJ2-3
CASSAIAGSTDTQYF
TGTGCCAGCAGCGCAATAGCGGGTAGCACAGATACGCAGTATTTT
>-|-|TRBV5-1|TRBJ2-3
CASRSPADTQYF
TGCGCCAGCAGGTCCCCTGCAGATACGCAGTATTTT
>TRBD1|once|TRBV5-1|TRBJ2-5
CASAFPGGETQYF
TGCGCCAGCGCCTTCCCAGGGGGCGAGACCCAGTACTTC
>-|once|TRBV4-3|TRBJ1-1
CASSHMPPGNIPEAFF
TGCGCCAGCAGCCACATGCCCCCAGGGAATATCCCTGAAGCTTTCTTT
>-|-|TRBV5-1|TRBJ1-5
CASSLQGTQPQHF
TGCGCCAGCAGCTTACAGGGAACTCAGCCCCAGCATTTT
>-|-|TRBV28|TRBJ2-2
CATVTGNTGELFF
TGTGCCACAGTGACAGGGAACACCGGGGAGCTGTTTTTT
>-|-|TRBV9|TRBJ2-7
CASSVALSDYSYEQYF
TGTGCCAGCAGCGTAGCTCTTTCCGACTACTCCTACGAGCAGTACTTC
>TRBD1|once|TRBV5-4|TRBJ1-6
CASSPSNARDRGNSPLHF
TGTGCCAGCAGTCCAAGTAACGCCCGGGACAGGGGTAATTCACCCCTCCACTTT
>TRBD2|-|TRBV27|TRBJ2-2
CASSLMREPGELFF
TGTGCCAGCAGTCTAATGCGGGAGCCCGGGGAGCTGTTTTTT
>-|-|TRBV18|TRBJ1-4
CASSPAQEGNEKLFF
TGTGCCAGCTCACCGGCACAGGAAGGGAATGAAAAACTGTTTTTT
>TRBD1|once|TRBV5-1|TRBJ2-7
CASSLQLTGGATYEQYF
TGCGCCAGCAGCTTGCAATTGACAGGGGGCGCAACCTACGAGCAGTACTTC
>TRBD1|-|TRBV7-2|TRBJ2-1
CASSLGDSDQFF
TGTGCCAGCAGCTTAGGGGACAGCGATCAGTTCTTC
>-|many|TRBV5-1|TRBJ1-2
CASSLSGAQGYGYTF
TGCGCCAGCAGCTTGTCAGGGGCACAAGGCTATGGCTACACCTTC
>-|-|TRBV18|TRBJ2-7
CASSLLRGGNEQYF
TGTGCCAGCTCACTCCTAAGGGGTGGCAACGAGCAGTACTTC
>-|-|TRBV7-2|TRBJ1-1
CASSPHRDTEAFF
TGTGCCAGCAGCCCACACAGGGATACTGAAGCTTTCTTT
>TRBD1|-|TRBV7-9|TRBJ1-1
CASSSGTVMNTEAFF
TGTGCCAGCAGCTCAGGGACAGTGATGAACACTGAAGCTTTCTTT
>-|-|TRBV5-4|TRBJ2-3
CASSTGASGARGDTQYF
TGTGCCAGCAGCACTGGCGCGAGCGGTGCCCGGGGAGATACGCAGTATTTT
>TRBD1|-|TRBV28|TRBJ1-4
CASRPQGAGEKLFF
TGTGCCAGCAGACCACAGGGGGCGGGTGAAAAACTGTTTTTT
>-|-|TRBV18|TRBJ1-6
CASSLSSGANSPLHF
TGTGCCAGCTCACTTTCCTCGGGAGCCAATTCACCCCTCCACTTT
>TRBD2|-|TRBV7-2|TRBJ2-5
CASSRTSGRVGETQYF
TGTGCCAGCAGCAGGACTAGCGGGAGGGTTGGAGAGACCCAGTACTTC
>TRBD1|-|TRBV27|TRBJ2-7
CASSLLGPWDRGYEQYF
TGTGCCAGCAGTTTATTGGGACCCTGGGACAGGGGCTACGAGCAGTACTTC
>-|-|TRBV20-1|TRBJ1-2
CSANGGYGYTF
TGCAGTGCTAATGGCGGGTATGGCTACACCTTC
>-|once|TRBV9|TRBJ2-1
CASSVDSLGGGGYNEQFF
TGTGCCAGCAGCGTAGACTCCTTGGGGGGAGGAGGGTACAATGAGCAGTTCTTC
>TRBD1|-|TRBV7-2|TRBJ1-2
CASSWGQGRNYGYTF
TGTGCCAGCAGCTGGGGACAGGGTCGTAACTATGGCTACACCTTC
>TRBD2|once|TRBV29-1|TRBJ2-7
CSVDAGLAGVRDEQYF
TGCAGCGTTGATGCGGGACTAGCGGGAGTGAGGGACGAGCAGTACTTC
>-|-|TRBV5-8|TRBJ2-1
CASSPTGPDYNEQFF
TGTGCCAGCAGCCCTACAGGGCCCGACTACAATGAGCAGTTCTTC
>-|once|TRBV18|TRBJ2-4
CASSPPENWATNIQYF
TGTGCCAGCTCACCACCGGAAAACTGGGCTACAAACATTCAGTACTTC